This T cell receptor (beta chain) originates from a study of cytomegalovirus exposure and HLA in healthy donors. It was with 60 Vbeta and 13 Jbeta primers that the PCR ran. TCRdb's table, derived via immunoSEQ multiplex PCR, lists solely in-frame clones and lacks some. The table lists under 90,000 clones, 70% to 85% of them singletons. Material: PBMCs. This clonotype was obtained from a man aged 35 to 55 in good health and CMV-seropositive.

The CDR3 coding sequence is TGTGCCAGCAAGGCGGGGACTAACACCGGGGAGCTGTTTTTT. This codes for CASKAGTNTGELFF. The chain recombines TRBV2 with TRBJ2-2, with D perhaps TRBD2 (6 bases). The CDR3 totals 14 residues. Between the trimmed V and J ends, which lost 7 bases and 2 bases, there was a span of 11 bases. CDR1 and CDR2 from the germline V gene are SNHLY and FYNNEI. The entire variable domain, with the rest obtained from reference TRBV2 and TRBJ2-2, is as follows: EPEVTQTPSHQVTQMGQEVILRCVPISNHLYFYWYRQILGQKVEFLVSFYNNEISEKSEIFDDQFSVERPDGSNFTLKIRSTKLEDSAMYFCASKAGTNTGELFFGEGSRLTVL.